Listed below are T cell receptor beta chains from one sample, sequenced in a study of beta chain features in type 1 diabetes. TCRdb keeps only in-frame clones here, not all; method: immunoSEQ multiplex PCR. This table has about 130,000 clones, approximately 9% appearing once. The sequenced material came from central memory CD4+ T cells from blood. The receptors come from a man under 40 with type 1 diabetes. Both conserved end residues are trimmed from each CDR3. Expanded clones are given a class, and other clones once, few, many or no size at all.

clone size	V gene	J gene	CDR3 protein
.	TRBV2	TRBJ1-1	ASRRQTVNTEAF
few	TRBV29-1	TRBJ2-7	SVLLPDSSYEQY
.	TRBV7-9	TRBJ2-7	ASSRGAGSSYEQY
.	TRBV7-2	TRBJ2-3	ASRSGLDGDTQY
few	TRBV5-6	TRBJ2-5	ASSQGVEGTQY
.	TRBV7-9	TRBJ1-1	ASSLASITEAF
.	TRBV7-2	TRBJ1-6	ASSVGGTGSPLH
.	TRBV7-2	TRBJ1-6	ASSSAGVGSYNSPLH
many	TRBV15	TRBJ2-5	ATSTPLPETQY
few	TRBV28	TRBJ1-4	AAAGHPNEKLF
few	TRBV13	TRBJ1-2	ASSLGRLGYGYT
.	TRBV7-2	TRBJ2-2	ATSGTTNTGELF
few	TRBV7-9	TRBJ2-1	ASSLETSGSLSNEQF
.	TRBV4-3	TRBJ2-3	ASNPNGGGTDTQY
few	TRBV7-2	TRBJ2-5	ASSQESWRGETQY
few	TRBV5-4	TRBJ2-1	ASSLLPNEQF
.	TRBV7-2	TRBJ2-4	ASSQVKGDIQY
few	TRBV7-9	TRBJ1-2	ASSRGGEGYT
few	TRBV28	TRBJ1-5	ASRPGQGAGQPQH
many	TRBV29-1	TRBJ2-3	SVGTDTDTQY
few	TRBV5-1	TRBJ2-2	ASSFFASGDTGELF
few	TRBV4-2	TRBJ2-1	ASSQDTGSDEQF
.	TRBV2	TRBJ2-7	ASSEAGAGYAYEQY
.	TRBV9	TRBJ2-5	ASSVGTATQETQY
few	TRBV12-5	TRBJ1-5	ASGQGTAVGRPQH
.	TRBV18	TRBJ2-3	ASSPFSVGTGRTDTQY
few	TRBV5-1	TRBJ2-2	ASMASGFTGELF
.	TRBV2	TRBJ1-2	ASRSGQGSYGYT
.	TRBV2	TRBJ2-3	ASSLRTGGTDTQY
.	TRBV5-4	TRBJ2-2	ASRHSGNTGELF
few	TRBV28	TRBJ2-7	ASSLYGPGVGGKSYEQY
.	TRBV20-1	TRBJ2-7	SVGSGYEQY
.	TRBV29-1	TRBJ2-1	SVVFETSGYNEQF
.	TRBV7-2	TRBJ1-2	ASSLNGQLYGYT
.	TRBV19	TRBJ2-7	ASTPGQRSYEQY
few	TRBV5-1	TRBJ2-7	ASSFTSGGPYEQY
.	TRBV6-8	TRBJ1-6	ASTGRGHNSPLH
few	TRBV10-3	TRBJ2-3	AINPGGQRNTQY
.	TRBV7-9	TRBJ2-1	ASSYPSQTEQF
few	TRBV18	TRBJ2-7	ASSLDSGPYEQY
.	TRBV5-1	TRBJ2-3	ASSLGQGWTDTQY
few	TRBV2	TRBJ2-5	ASGTSAETQY
.	TRBV28	TRBJ2-5	ASSRGRGETQY
few	TRBV28	TRBJ2-1	ASSGRSNEQF
few	TRBV7-2	TRBJ1-2	ASSGPDRGNYGYT
few	TRBV28	TRBJ2-2	ASSFSAGYTGELF
few	TRBV5-1	TRBJ2-5	ASSYGLDQETQY
few	TRBV18	TRBJ1-5	ASSPPGGNQPQH
.	TRBV18	TRBJ1-2	ASSPGTDPNYGYT
.	TRBV9	TRBJ2-1	ASSPSGNEQF
few	TRBV18	TRBJ1-1	ASSPTRGEAF
.	TRBV13	TRBJ2-1	ASRPWTSGDSSYNEQF
few	TRBV19	TRBJ2-3	ASSTSGYKGGQY
few	TRBV11-2	TRBJ2-3	ASSLGGGTDTQY
few	TRBV6-6	TRBJ2-3	ASRGSGGSTDTQY
few	TRBV11-2	TRBJ2-1	ASSRSGDEQF